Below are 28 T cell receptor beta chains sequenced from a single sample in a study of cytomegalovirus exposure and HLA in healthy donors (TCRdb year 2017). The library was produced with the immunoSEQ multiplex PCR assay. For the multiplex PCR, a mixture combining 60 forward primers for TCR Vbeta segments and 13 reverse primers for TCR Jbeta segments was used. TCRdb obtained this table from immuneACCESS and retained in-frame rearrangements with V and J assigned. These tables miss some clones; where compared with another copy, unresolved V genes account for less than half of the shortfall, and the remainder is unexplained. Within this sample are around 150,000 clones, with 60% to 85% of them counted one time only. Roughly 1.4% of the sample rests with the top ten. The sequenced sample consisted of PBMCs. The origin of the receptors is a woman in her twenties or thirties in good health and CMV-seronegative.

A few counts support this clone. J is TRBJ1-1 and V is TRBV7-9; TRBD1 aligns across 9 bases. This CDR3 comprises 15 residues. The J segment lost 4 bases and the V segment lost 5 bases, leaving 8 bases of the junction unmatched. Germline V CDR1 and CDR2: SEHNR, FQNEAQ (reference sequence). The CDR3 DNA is TGTGCCAGCAGCACCTGGGACAGGGAAGTCACTGAAGCTTTCTTT. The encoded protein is CASSTWDREVTEAFF. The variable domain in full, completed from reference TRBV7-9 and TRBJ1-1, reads DTGVSQNPRHKITKRGQNVTFRCDPISEHNRLYWYRQTLGQGPEFLTYFQNEAQLEKSRLLSDRFSAERPKGSFSTLEIQRTEQGDSAMYLCASSTWDREVTEAFFGQGTRLTVV.

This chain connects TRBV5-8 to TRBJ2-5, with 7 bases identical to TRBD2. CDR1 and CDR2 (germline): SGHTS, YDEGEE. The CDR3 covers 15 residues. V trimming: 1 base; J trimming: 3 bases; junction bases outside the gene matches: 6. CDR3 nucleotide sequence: TGTGCCAGCAGCTTGAGGCGACTAGCTGAAGAGACCCAGTACTTC. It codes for CASSLRRLAEETQYF.

The CDR3 sequence: CASSEGAVTAPLHF. The CDR3 bases are TGTGCCAGCAGTGAGGGGGCGGTGACAGCACCCCTCCACTTT. The chain is built from TRBV2 and TRBJ1-6; the D gene is possibly TRBD1 (6 bases). This CDR3 region has 14 residues. V shed 3 bases and J shed 11 bases, with 14 bases lying between them. Germline assignment: CDR1 SNHLY and CDR2 FYNNEI.

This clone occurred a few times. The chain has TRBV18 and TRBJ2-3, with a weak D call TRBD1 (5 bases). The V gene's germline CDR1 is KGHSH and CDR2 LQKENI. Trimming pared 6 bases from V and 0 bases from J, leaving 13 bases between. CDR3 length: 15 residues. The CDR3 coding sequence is TGTGCCAGCTCGACTCTGGGGCATAGCACAGATACGCAGTATTTT. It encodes CASSTLGHSTDTQYF.

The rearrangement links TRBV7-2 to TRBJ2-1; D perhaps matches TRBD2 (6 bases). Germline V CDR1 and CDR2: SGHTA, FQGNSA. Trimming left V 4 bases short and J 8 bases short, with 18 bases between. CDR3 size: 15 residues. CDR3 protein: CASSSPSVAVYEQFF. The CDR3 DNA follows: TGTGCCAGCAGCTCCCCTAGCGTGGCGGTCTATGAGCAGTTCTTC.

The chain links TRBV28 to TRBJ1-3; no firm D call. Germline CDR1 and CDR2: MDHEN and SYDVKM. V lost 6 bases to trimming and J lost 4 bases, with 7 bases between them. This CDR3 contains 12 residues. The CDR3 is CASSFRGNTIYF. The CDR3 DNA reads TGTGCCAGCAGCTTCCGGGGAAACACCATATATTTT.

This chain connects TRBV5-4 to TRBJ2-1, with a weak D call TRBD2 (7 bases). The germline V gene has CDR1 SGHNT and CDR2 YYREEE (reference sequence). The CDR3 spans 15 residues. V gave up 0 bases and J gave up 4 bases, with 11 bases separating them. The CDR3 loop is CASSLGRGPYNEQFF. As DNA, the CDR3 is TGTGCCAGCAGCTTGGGGCGGGGGCCTTACAATGAGCAGTTCTTC. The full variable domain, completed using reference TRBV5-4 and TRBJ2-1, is ETGVTQSPTHLIKTRGQQVTLRCSSQSGHNTVSWYQQALGQGPQFIFQYYREEENGRGNFPPRFSGLQFPNYSSELNVNALELDDSALYLCASSLGRGPYNEQFFGPGTRLTVL.

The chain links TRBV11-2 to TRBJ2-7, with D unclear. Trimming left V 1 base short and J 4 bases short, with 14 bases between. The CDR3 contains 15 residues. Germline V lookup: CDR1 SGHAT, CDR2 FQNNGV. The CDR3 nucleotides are TGTGCCAGCAGCTTAGCGTCCGGCAGGCTATACGAGCAGTACTTC. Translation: CASSLASGRLYEQYF.

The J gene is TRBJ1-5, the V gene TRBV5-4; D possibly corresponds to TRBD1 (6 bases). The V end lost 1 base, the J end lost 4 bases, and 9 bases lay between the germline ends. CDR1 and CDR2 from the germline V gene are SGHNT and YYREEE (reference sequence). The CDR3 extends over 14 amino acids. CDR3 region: CASSLWGRNQPQHF. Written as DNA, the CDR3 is TGTGCCAGCAGCTTGTGGGGGCGGAATCAGCCCCAGCATTTT.

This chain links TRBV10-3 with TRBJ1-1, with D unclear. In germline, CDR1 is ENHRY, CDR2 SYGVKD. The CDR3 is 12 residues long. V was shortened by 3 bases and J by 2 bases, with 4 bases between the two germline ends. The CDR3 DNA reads TGTGCCATCAGTGAAATAAACACTGAAGCTTTCTTT. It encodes CAISEINTEAFF.

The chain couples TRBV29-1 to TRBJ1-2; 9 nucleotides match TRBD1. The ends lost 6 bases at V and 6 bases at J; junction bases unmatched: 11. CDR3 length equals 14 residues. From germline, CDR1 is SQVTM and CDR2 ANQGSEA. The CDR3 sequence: CSVVQGASMDGYTF. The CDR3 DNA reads TGCAGCGTCGTACAGGGGGCGTCGATGGATGGCTACACCTTC.

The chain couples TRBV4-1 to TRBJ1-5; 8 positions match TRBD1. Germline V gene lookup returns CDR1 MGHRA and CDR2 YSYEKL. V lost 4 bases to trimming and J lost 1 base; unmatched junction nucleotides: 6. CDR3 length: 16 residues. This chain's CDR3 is CASSLADRVSNQPQHF. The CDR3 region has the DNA TGCGCCAGCAGCCTAGCGGACAGGGTCAGCAATCAGCCCCAGCATTTT.

CDR3 loop: CASSLSRGDGYTF. The CDR3 DNA follows: TGTGCCAGCAGTTTAAGCAGGGGAGATGGCTACACCTTC. The chain recombines TRBV27 with TRBJ1-2, with D possibly matching TRBD1 (6 bases). The CDR3 has 13 residues. V was pared by 2 bases and J by 6 bases, with 10 bases between. CDR1 and CDR2 (germline): MNHEY, SMNVEV (reference sequence).

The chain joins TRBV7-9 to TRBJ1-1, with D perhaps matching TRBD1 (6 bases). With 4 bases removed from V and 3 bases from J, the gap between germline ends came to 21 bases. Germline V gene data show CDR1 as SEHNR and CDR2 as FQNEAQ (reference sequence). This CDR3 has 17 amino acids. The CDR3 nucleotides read TGTGCCAGCAGCTACGTTTTAGGGGGGAGGGCTGACACTGAAGCTTTCTTT. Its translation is CASSYVLGGRADTEAFF.

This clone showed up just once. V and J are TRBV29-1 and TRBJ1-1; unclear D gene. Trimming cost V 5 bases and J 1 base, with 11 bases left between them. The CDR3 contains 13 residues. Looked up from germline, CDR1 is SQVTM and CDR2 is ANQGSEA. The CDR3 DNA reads TGCAGCGTTCATAGAGGGCCGAACACTGAAGCTTTCTTT. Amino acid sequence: CSVHRGPNTEAFF.

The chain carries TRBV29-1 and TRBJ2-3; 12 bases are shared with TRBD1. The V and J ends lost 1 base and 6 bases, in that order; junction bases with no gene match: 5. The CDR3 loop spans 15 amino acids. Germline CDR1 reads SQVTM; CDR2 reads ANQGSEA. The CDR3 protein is CSVEAGTGGRDTQYF. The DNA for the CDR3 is TGCAGCGTTGAAGCCGGGACAGGGGGCAGGGATACGCAGTATTTT.

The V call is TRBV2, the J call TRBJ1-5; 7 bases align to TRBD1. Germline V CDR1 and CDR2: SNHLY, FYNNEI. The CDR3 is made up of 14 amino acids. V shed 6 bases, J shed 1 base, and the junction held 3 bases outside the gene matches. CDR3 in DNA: TGTGCCAGCAGCGAGGGGGCAAGCAATCAGCCCCAGCATTTT. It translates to CASSEGASNQPQHF. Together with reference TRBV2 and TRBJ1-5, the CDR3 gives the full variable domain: EPEVTQTPSHQVTQMGQEVILRCVPISNHLYFYWYRQILGQKVEFLVSFYNNEISEKSEIFDDQFSVERPDGSNFTLKIRSTKLEDSAMYFCASSEGASNQPQHFGDGTRLSIL.

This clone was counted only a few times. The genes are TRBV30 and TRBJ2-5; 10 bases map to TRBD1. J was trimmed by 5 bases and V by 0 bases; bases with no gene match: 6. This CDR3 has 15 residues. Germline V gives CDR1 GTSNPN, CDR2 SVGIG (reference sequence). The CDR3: CAWSVGTGVHETQYF. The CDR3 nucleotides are TGTGCCTGGAGTGTAGGGACAGGGGTGCACGAGACCCAGTACTTC. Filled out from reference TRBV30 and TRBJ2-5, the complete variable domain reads SQTIHQWPATLVQPVGSPLSLECTVEGTSNPNLYWYRQAAGRGLQLLFYSVGIGQISSEVPQNLSASRPQDRQFILSSKKLLLSDSGFYLCAWSVGTGVHETQYFGPGTRLLVL.

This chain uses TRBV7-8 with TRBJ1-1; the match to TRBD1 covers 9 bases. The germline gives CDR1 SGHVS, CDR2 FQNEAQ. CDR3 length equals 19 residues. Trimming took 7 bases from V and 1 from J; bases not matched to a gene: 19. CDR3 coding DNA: TGTGCCAGCAATTCTCCAACCGGGACAGGGACGAAAGGGAACACTGAAGCTTTCTTT. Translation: CASNSPTGTGTKGNTEAFF. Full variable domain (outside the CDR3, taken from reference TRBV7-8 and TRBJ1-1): GAGVSQSPRYKVAKRGQDVALRCDPISGHVSLFWYQQALGQGPEFLTYFQNEAQLDKSGLPSDRFFAERPEGSVSTLKIQRTQQEDSAVYLCASNSPTGTGTKGNTEAFFGQGTRLTVV.

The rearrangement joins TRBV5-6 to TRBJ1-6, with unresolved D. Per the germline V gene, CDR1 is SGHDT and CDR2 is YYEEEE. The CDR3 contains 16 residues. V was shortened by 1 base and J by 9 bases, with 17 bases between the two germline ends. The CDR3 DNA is TGTGCCAGCAGCTTGCTTCGTTTACAGTTAGGTTCACCCCTCCACTTT. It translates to CASSLLRLQLGSPLHF.

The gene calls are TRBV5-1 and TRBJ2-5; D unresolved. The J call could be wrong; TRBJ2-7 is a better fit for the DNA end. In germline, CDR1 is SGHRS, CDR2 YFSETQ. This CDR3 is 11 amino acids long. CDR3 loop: CASSFNYEQYF. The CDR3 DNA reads TGCGCCAGCAGCTTTAACTACGAGCAGTACTTC.

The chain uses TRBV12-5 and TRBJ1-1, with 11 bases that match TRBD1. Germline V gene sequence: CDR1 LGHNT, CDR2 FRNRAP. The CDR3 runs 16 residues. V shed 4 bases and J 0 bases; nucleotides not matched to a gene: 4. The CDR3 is CASGSWTGGMNTEAFF. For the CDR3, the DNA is TGTGCTAGTGGTTCATGGACAGGGGGCATGAACACTGAAGCTTTCTTT.

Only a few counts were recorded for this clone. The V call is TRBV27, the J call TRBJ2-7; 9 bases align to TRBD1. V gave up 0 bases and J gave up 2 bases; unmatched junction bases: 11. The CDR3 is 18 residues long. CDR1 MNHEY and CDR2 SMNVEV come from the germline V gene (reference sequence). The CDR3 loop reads CASSLSIPGQGSPYEQYF. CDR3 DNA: TGTGCCAGCAGTTTATCGATCCCGGGACAGGGCTCACCCTACGAGCAGTACTTC.

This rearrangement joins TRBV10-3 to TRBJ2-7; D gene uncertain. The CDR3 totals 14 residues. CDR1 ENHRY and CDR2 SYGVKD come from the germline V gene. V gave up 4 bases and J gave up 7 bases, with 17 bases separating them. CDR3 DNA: TGTGCCATCAGTGCCCTGGGCTTGGCCCCGGAGCAGTACTTC. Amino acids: CAISALGLAPEQYF.

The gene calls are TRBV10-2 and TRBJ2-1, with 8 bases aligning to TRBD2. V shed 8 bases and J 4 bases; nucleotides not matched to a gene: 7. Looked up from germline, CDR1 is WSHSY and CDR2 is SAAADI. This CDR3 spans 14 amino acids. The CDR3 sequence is CASYRGGGYNEQFF. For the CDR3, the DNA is TGCGCCAGCTATCGGGGGGGCGGGTACAATGAGCAGTTCTTC.

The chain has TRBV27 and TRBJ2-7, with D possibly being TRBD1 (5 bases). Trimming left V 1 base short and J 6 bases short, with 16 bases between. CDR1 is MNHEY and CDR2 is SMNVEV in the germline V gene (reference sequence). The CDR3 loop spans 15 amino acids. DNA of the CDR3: TGTGCCAGCAGTTTATTAGGGGATCCGGACGGCGAGCAGTACTTC. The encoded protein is CASSLLGDPDGEQYF.

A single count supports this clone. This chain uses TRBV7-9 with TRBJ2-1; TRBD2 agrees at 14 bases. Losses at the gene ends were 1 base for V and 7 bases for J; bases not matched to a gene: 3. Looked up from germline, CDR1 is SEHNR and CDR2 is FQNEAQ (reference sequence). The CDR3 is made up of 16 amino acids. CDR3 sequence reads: CASSLGLAGGQNEQFF. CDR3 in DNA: TGTGCCAGCAGCTTAGGACTAGCGGGGGGGCAAAATGAGCAGTTCTTC.

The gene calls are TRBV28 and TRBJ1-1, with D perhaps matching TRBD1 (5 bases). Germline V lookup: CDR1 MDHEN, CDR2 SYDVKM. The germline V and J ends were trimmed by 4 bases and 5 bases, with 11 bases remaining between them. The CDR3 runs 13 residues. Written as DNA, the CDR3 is TGTGCCAGCAGTTGGGGCTGGGGAACTGAAGCTTTCTTT. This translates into CASSWGWGTEAFF.